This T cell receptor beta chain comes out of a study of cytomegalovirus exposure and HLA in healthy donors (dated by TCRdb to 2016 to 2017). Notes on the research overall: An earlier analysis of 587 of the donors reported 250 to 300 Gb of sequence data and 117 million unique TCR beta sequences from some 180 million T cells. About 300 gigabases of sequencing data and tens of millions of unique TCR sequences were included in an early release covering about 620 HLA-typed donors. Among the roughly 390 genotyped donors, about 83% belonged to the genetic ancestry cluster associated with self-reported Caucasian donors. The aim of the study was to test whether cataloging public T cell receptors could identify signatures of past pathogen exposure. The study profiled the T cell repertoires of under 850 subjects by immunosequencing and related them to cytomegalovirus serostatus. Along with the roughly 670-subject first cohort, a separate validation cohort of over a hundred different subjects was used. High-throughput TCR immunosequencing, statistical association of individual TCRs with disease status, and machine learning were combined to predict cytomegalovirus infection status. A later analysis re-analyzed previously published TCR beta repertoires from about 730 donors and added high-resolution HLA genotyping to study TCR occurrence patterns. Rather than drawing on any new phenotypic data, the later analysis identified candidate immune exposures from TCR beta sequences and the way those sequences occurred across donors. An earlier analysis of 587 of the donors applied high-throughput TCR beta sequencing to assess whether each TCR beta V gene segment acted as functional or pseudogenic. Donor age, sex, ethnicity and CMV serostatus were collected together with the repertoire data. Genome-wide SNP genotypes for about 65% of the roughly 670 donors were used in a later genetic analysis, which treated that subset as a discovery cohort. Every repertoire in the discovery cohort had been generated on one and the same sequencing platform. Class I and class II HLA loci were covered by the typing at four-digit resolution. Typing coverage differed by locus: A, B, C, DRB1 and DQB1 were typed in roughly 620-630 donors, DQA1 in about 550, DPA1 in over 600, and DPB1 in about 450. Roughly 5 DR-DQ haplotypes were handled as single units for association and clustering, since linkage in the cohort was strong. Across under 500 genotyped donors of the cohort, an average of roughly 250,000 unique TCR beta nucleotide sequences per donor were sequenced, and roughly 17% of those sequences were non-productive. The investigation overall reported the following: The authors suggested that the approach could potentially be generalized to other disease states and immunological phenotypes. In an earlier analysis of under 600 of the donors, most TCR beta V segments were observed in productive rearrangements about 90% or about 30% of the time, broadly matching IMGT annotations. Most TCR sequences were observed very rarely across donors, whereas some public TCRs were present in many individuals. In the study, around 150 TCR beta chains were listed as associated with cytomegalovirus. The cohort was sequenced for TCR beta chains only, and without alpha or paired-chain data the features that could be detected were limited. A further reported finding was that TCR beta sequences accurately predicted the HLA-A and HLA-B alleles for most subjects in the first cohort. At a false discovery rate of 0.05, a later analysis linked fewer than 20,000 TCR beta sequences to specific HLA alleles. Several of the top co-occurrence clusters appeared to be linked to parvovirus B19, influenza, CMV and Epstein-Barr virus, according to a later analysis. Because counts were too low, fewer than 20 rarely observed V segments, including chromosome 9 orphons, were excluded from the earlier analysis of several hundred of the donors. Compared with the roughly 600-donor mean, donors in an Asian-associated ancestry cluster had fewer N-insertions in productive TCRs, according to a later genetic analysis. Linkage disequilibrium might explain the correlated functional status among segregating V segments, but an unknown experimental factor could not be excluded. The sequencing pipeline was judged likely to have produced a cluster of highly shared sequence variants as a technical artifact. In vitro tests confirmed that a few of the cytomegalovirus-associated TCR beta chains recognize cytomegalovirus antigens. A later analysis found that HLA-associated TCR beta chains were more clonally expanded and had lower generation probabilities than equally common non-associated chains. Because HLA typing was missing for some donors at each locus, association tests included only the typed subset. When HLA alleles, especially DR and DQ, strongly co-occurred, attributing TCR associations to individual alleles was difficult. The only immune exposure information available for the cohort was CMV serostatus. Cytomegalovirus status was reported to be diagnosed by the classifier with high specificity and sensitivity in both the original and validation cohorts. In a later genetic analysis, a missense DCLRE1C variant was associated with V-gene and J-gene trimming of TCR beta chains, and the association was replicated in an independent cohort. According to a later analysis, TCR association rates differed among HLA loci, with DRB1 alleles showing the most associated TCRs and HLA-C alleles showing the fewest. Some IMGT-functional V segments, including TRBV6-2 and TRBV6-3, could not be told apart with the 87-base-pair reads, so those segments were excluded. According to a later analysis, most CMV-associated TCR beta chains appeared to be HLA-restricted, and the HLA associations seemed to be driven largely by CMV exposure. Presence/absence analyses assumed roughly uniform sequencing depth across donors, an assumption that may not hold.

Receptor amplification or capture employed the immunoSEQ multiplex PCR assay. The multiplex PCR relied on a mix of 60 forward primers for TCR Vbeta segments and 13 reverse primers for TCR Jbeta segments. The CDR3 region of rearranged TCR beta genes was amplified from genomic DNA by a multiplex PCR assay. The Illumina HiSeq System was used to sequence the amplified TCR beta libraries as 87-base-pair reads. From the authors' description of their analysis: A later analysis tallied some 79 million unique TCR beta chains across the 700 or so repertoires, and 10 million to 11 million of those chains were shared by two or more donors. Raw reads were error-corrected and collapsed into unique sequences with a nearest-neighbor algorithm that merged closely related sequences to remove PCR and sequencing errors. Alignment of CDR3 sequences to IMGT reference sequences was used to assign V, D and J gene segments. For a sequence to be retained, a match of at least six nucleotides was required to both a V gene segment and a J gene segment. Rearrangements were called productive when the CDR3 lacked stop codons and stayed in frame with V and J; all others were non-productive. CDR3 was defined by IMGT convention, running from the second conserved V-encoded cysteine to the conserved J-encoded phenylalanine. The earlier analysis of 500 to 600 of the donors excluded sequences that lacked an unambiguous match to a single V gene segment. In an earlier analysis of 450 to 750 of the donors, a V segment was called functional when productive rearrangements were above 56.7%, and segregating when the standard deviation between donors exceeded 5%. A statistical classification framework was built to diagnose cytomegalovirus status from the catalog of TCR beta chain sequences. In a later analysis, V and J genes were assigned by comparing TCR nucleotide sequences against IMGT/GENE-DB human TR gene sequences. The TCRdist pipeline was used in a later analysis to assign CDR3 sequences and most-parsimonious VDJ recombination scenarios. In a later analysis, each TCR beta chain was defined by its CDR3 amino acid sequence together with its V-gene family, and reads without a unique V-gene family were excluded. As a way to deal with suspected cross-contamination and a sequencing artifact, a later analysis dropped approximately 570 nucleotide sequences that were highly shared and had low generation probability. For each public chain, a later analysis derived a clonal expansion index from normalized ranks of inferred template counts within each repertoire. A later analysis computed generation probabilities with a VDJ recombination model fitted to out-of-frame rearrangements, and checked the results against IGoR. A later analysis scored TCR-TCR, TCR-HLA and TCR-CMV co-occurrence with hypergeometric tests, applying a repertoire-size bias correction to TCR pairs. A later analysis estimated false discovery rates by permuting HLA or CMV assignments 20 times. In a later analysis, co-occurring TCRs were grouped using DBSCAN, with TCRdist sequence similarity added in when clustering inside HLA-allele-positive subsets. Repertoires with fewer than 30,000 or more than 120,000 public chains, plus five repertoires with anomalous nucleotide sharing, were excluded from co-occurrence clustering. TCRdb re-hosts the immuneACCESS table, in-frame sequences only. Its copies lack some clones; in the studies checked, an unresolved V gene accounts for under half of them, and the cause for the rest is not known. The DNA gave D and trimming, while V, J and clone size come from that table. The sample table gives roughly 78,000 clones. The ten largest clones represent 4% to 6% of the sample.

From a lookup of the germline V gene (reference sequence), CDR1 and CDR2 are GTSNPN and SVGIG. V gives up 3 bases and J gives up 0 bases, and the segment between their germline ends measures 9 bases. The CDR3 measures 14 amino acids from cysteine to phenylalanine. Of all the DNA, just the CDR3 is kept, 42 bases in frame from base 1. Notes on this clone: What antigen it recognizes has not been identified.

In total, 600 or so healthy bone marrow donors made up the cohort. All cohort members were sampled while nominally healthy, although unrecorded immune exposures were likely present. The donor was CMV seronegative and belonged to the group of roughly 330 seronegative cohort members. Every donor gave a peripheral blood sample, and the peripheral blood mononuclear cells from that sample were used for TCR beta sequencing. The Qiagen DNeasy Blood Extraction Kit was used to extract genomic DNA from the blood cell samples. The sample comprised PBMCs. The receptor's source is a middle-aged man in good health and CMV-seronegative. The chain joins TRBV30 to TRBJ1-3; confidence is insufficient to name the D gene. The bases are TGTGCCTGGAGCAGGTCACTCTCTGGAAACACCATATATTTT. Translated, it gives CAWSRSLSGNTIYF.